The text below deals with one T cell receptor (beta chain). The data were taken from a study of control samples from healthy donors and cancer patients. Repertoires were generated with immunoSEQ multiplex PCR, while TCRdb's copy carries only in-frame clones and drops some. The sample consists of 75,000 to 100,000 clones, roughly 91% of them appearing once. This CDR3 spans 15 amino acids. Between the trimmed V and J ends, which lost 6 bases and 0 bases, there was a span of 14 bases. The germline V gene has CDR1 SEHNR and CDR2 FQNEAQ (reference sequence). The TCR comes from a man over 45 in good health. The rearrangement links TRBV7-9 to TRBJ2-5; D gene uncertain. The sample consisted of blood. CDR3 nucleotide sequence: TGTGCCAGCAGTGAAATACGGCCTTACCAAGAGACCCAGTACTTC. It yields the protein CASSEIRPYQETQYF.